What follows is one T cell receptor beta chain and its context. What it recognizes is unknown. The source of the sample is a study of shared clonotypes between healthy human individuals. Naive CD8 cells lacked CD45RO, underwent positive selection for CCR7 and left out terminally differentiated effector memory CD45RA+ cells. This CDR3 is 12 amino acids long. In germline, CDR1 is SQVTM, CDR2 ANQGSEA. V was pared by 0 bases and J by 6 bases, with 6 bases between. Profiling relied on immunoSEQ multiplex PCR, and the TCRdb table lists in-frame clones only, not all of them. The data contain about 600,000 clones, less than 97% of them seen just once; the ten biggest clones take up 0.085% to 0.11%. Study-level results: Generation probabilities were higher for clonotypes shared across all four sorted-subset donors than for unshared ones. The sharing of about 5.3% of naive CD4 clonotypes was seen across a few donors. Since donors were few, the genetic and exposure-history diversity represented was limited.

Sequencing was carried out using naive CD8+ T cells sorted from blood. The TCR was taken from a woman aged 25-40 years in good health. The chain recombines TRBV29-1 with TRBJ1-5; D unresolved. CDR3 in amino acids: CSVEDPGQPQHF. Written as DNA, the CDR3 is TGCAGCGTTGAAGATCCGGGTCAGCCCCAGCATTTT.